Sequencing of this T cell receptor (beta chain) was carried out in a study of blood T cell repertoires in COVID-19 (dated by TCRdb to the early 2020s). Looking at the study overall: The collaborator samples originated in the United States, Italy and Spain and spanned the acute and convalescent phases of COVID-19. The material from the prospective study consisted of cDNA or gDNA derived from T cells, B-cell-depleted T cells, or PBMCs. Deeply sampled blood TCRbeta repertoires from subjects exposed to, actively infected with, or recovered from COVID-19 were included in the dataset. The repertoires were released in a freely available public database intended as a resource for research on the immune response to SARS-CoV-2. The samples were drawn from two sources: the first 160 participants of the ongoing ImmuneRACE study, and 1,000 to 1,500 subjects contributed by 6 global collaborators. Sample metadata almost always included a de-identified subject ID, COVID-19 status, age in years and sex. Where HLA class I and class II types were available, the types were taken from metadata supplied by the sample provider, not from assay-based typing.

Paper-wide results and their limitations: The quantity of clinical and demographic metadata differed by source and by participant and was supplied without curation.

Counted from cysteine to phenylalanine, this CDR3 has 13 amino acids. CDR3 DNA is the only sequence kept; it has 39 bases, read in frame from the first base. Based on the germline V gene, the CDR1 and CDR2 sequences are SNHLY and FYNNEI. Cut back by 6 bases and 0 bases, the V and J ends lie 8 bases apart. TCRbeta CDR3 regions were amplified from genomic DNA using the immunoSEQ Assay, a bias-controlled multiplex PCR. From the authors' description of their analysis: Within the assay, amplification of reference gene primers was used to estimate how many nucleated cells each sample contained. Sequence reads were collapsed and filtered to measure the absolute abundance of every unique TCRbeta CDR3 rearrangement. For each sample, productive Simpson clonality was calculated as the square root of Simpson's diversity index over productive rearrangements. The source is immuneACCESS, and TCRdb retained only in-frame sequences with V and J called. Part of the clones is not carried over; for the studies checked, unresolved V genes explain less than half of this, and the remainder is unexplained. Clone size and the V and J calls come from that table; the DNA yielded D and trimming. The sample table lists fewer than 400,000 clones, about 92% of them with a count of one. The ten largest clonotypes hold approximately 18% of the sample.

In the prospective study, participants were roughly 18 to 95 years old, resided in about 25 geographic areas of the United States, and were enrolled through a virtual design. In the prospective study, participants were assigned to cohorts based on the clinical history participants reported in a screening survey and a study questionnaire. Recovered participants in ImmuneRACE Cohort 3 were defined as having two consecutive negative NP/OP PCR tests, clearance from a healthcare professional, or resolution of symptoms. Mobile phlebotomists in the prospective study collected whole blood, serum and a nasopharyngeal or oropharyngeal swab from every participant. Prospective study participants could optionally give additional blood draws and questionnaires over an approximately 2-month period. Before DNA extraction, blood samples from the prospective study were shipped at room temperature or frozen. About this clone: Its antigen specificity is not known. Base qualities are missing; no much larger clone stands one base away.

The clonotype originates from a woman aged 30 to 39 who had recovered from COVID-19. The rearrangement joined TRBV2 to TRBJ1-2, with the D gene call left open. The material sequenced was PBMCs or T cells enriched from blood (not recorded which). The sequenced DNA: TGTGCCAGCAGAGCGCGAGCTAACTATGGCTACACCTTC. Its protein reads: CASRARANYGYTF.